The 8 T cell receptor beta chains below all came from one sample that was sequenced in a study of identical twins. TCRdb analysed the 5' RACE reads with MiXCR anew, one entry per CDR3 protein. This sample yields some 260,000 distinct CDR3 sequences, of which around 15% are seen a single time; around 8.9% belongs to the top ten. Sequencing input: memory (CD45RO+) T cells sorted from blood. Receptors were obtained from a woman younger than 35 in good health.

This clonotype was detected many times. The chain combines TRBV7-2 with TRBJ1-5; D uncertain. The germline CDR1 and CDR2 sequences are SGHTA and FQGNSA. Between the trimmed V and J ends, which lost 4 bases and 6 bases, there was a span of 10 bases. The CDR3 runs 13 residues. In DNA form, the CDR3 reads TGTGCCAGCAGCTCCGAAGGATTTCAGCCCCAGCATTTT. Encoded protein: CASSSEGFQPQHF. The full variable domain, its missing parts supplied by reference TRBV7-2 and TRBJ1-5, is GAGVSQSPSNKVTEKGKDVELRCDPISGHTALYWYRQSLGQGLEFLIYFQGNSAPDKSGLPSDRFSAERTGGSVSTLTIQRTQQEDSAVYLCASSSEGFQPQHFGDGTRLSIL.

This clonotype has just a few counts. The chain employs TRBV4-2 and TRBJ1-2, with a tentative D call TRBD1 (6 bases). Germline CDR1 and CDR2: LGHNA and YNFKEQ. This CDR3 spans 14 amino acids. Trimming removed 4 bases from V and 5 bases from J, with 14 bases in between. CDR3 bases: TGTGCCAGCAGCCCAATGGGGGGCGGATATGGCTACACCTTC. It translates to CASSPMGGGYGYTF.

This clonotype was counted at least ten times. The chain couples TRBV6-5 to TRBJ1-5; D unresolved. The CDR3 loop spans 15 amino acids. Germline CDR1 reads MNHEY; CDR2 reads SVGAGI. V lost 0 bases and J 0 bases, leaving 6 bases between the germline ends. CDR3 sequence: CASSYSRNSNQPQHF. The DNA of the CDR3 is TGTGCCAGCAGTTACTCCAGGAATAGCAATCAGCCCCAGCATTTT.

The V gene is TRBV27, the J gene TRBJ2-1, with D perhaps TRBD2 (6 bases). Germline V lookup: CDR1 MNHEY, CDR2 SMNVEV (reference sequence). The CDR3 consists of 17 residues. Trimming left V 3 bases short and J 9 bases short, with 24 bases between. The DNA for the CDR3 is TGTGCCAGCAGTTTCGAGGCGGCGGGATGGGCTAGGGGTGAGCAGTTCTTC. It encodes CASSFEAAGWARGEQFF.

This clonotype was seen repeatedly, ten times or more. The CDR3 is CASRRRQGYEQYF. The CDR3 DNA follows: TGCGCCAGCAGAAGAAGACAGGGCTACGAGCAGTACTTC. The V gene is TRBV5-1, the J gene TRBJ2-7, with 7 bases aligning to TRBD1. Losses at the gene ends were 5 bases for V and 3 bases for J; bases not matched to a gene: 5. CDR3 size: 13 residues. CDR1 and CDR2 from the germline V gene are SGHRS and YFSETQ.

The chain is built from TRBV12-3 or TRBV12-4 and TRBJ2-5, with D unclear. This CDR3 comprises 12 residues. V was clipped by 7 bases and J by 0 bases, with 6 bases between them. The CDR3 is CASKRNQETQYF. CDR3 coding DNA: TGTGCCAGCAAAAGGAACCAAGAGACCCAGTACTTC.

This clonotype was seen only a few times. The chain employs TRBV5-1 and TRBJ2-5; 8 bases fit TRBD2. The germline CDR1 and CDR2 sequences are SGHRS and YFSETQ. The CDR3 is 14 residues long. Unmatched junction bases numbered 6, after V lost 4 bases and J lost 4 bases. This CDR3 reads CASSQERGGETQYF. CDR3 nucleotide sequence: TGCGCCAGCAGCCAAGAACGGGGGGGAGAGACCCAGTACTTC.

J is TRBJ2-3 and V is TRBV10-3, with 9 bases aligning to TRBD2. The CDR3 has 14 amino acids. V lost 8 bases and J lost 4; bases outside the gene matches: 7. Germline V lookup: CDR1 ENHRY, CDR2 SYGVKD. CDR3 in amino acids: CAIRAGGVADTQYF. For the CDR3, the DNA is TGTGCCATCCGAGCGGGAGGAGTTGCAGATACGCAGTATTTT.